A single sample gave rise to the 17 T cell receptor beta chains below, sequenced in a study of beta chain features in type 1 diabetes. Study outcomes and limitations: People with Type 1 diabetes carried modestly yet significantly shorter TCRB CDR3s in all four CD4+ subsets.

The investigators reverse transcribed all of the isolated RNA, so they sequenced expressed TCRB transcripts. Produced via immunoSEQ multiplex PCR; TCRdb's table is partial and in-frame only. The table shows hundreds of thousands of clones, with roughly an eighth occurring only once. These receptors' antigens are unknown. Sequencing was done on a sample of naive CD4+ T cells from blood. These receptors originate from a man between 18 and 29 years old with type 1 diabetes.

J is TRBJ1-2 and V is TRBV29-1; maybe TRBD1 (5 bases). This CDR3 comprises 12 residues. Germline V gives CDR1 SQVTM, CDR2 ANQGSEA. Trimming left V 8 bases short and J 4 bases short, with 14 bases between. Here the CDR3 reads CSFDSNLYGYTF. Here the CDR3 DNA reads TGCAGCTTCGACAGCAACCTCTATGGCTACACCTTC.

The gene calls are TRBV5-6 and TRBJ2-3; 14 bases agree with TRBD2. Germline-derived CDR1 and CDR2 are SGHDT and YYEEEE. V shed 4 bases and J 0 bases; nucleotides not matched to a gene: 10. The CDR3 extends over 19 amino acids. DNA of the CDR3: TGTGCCAGCAGCCGGCGGACTAGCGGGAGGATACCTAGCACAGATACGCAGTATTTT. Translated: CASSRRTSGRIPSTDTQYF.

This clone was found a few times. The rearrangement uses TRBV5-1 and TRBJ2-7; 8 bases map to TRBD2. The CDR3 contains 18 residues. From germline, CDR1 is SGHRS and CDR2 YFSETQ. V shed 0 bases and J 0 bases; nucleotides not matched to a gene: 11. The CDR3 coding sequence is TGCGCCAGCAGCTTGGTCCCAGCGGGGGTAATTAGCTCCTACGAGCAGTACTTC. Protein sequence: CASSLVPAGVISSYEQYF.

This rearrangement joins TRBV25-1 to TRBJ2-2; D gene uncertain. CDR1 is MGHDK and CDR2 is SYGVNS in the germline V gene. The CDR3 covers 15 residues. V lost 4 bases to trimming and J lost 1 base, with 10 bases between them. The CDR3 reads CASSAGRMNTGELFF. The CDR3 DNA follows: TGTGCCAGCAGTGCCGGACGCATGAACACCGGGGAGCTGTTTTTT. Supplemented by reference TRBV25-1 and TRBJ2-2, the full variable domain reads EADIYQTPRYLVIGTGKKITLECSQTMGHDKMYWYQQDPGMELHLIHYSYGVNSTEKGDLSSESTVSRIRTEHFPLTLESARPSHTSQYLCASSAGRMNTGELFFGEGSRLTVL.

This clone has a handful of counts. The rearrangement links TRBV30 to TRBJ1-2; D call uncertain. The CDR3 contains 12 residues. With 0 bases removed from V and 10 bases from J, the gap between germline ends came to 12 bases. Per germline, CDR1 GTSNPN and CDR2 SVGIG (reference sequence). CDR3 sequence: CAWSVQSPDYTF. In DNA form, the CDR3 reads TGTGCCTGGAGTGTACAGTCACCCGACTACACCTTC.

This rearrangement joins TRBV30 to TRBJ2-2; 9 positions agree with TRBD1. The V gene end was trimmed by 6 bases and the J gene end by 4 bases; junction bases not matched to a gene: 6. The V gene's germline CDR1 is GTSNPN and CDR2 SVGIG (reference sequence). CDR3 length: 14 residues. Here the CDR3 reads CACKQGAGTGELFF. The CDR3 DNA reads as TGTGCCTGTAAACAGGGGGCTGGCACCGGGGAGCTGTTTTTT. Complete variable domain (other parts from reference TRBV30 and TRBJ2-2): SQTIHQWPATLVQPVGSPLSLECTVEGTSNPNLYWYRQAAGRGLQLLFYSVGIGQISSEVPQNLSASRPQDRQFILSSKKLLLSDSGFYLCACKQGAGTGELFFGEGSRLTVL.

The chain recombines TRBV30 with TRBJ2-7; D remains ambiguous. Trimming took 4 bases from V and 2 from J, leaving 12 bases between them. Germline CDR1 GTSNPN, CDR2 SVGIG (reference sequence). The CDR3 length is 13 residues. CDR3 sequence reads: CAWKDRRPYEQYF. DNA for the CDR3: TGTGCCTGGAAAGACCGGCGGCCCTACGAGCAGTACTTC.

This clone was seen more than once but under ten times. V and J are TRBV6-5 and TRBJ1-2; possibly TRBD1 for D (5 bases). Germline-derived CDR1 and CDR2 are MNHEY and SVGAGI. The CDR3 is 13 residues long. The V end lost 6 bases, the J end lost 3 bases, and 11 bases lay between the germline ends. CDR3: CASRSTTDYGYTF. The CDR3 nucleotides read TGTGCCAGCAGGTCCACGACAGACTATGGCTACACCTTC.

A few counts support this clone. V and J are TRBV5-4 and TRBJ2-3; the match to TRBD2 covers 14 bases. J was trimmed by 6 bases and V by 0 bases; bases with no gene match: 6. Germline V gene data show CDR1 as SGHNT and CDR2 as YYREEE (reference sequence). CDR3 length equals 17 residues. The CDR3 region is CASSLDGTSGGADTQYF. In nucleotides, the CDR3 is TGTGCCAGCAGCTTGGATGGGACTAGCGGGGGAGCGGATACGCAGTATTTT.

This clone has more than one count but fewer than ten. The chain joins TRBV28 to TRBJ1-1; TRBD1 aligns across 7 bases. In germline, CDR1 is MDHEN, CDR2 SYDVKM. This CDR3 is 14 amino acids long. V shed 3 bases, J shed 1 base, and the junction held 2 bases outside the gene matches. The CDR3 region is CASSLTGPNTEAFF. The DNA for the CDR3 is TGTGCCAGCAGTTTGACAGGGCCGAACACTGAAGCTTTCTTT.

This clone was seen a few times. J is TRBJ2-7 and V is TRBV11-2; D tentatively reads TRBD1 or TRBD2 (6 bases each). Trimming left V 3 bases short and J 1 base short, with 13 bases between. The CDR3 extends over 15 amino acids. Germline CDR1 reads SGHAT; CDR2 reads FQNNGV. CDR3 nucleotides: TGTGCCAGCAGCTTTACTCGGGGGCGATCCTACGAGCAGTACTTC. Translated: CASSFTRGRSYEQYF. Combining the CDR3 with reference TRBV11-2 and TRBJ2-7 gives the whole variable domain EAGVAQSPRYKIIEKRQSVAFWCNPISGHATLYWYQQILGQGPKLLIQFQNNGVVDDSQLPKDRFSAERLKGVDSTLKIQPAKLEDSAVYLCASSFTRGRSYEQYFGPGTRLTVT.

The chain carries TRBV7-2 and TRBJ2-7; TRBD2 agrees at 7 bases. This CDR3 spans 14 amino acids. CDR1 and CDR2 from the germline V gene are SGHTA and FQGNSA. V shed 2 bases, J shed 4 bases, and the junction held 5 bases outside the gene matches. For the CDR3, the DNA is TGTGCCAGCAGCTTATGGGCTAGCGGTTACGAGCAGTACTTC. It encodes CASSLWASGYEQYF.

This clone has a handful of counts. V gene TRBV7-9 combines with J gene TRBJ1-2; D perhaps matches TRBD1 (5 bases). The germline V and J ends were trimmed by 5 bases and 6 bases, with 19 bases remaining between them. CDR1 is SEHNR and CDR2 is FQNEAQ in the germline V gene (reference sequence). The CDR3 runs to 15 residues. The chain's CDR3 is CASSPPGRALDGYTF. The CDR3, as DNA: TGTGCCAGCAGCCCTCCAGGGAGGGCACTGGATGGCTACACCTTC.

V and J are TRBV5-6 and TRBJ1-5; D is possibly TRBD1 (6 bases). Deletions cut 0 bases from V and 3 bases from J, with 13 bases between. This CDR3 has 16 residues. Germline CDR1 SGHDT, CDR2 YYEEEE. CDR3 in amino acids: CASSLGGPGANQPQHF. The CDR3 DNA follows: TGTGCCAGCAGCTTGGGGGGGCCAGGGGCCAATCAGCCCCAGCATTTT.

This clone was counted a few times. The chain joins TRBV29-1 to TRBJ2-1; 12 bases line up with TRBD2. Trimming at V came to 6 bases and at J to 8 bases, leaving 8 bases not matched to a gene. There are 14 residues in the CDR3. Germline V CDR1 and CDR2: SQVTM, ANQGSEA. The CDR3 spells CSVLGLAGMDEQFF. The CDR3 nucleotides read TGCAGCGTCCTCGGACTAGCGGGAATGGATGAGCAGTTCTTC.

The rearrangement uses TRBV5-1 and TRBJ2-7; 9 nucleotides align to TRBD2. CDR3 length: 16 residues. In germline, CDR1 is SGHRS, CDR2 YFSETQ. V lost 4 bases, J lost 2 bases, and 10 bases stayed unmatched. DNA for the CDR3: TGCGCCAGCAGCGTGAGTACTAGCGGGCCTACCTACGAGCAGTACTTC. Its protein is CASSVSTSGPTYEQYF.

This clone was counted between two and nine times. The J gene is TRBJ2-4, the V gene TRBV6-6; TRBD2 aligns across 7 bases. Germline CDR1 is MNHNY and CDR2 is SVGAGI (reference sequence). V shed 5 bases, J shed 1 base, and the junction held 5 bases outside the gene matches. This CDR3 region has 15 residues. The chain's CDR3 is CASSTGRGAKNIQYF. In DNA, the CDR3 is TGTGCCAGCAGTACCGGGCGGGGGGCCAAAAACATTCAGTACTTC.